This T cell receptor beta chain was recorded in a study of beta chain features in type 1 diabetes. Points from the study as a whole: Sequencing of cDNA might inflate the share of cells that strongly express TCR. In these data, an HLA type influence on TCRB rearrangement remained unresolved. Reduced insertions and increased deletions marked VDJ junctions in type 1 diabetes patients.

There are a few counts of this clone. No antigen is known for it. The CDR3 covers 11 residues. CDR1 is SQVTM and CDR2 is ANQGSEA in the germline V gene. CD4+ cells of the naive, central memory, regulatory and stem cell-like memory types were sorted via CD45RO/CCR7/CD25/CD127/CD95/CD27. Expressed TCRB transcripts were sequenced after all isolated RNA was converted to cDNA. TCRdb's copy holds only in-frame clones and misses some; the assay was immunoSEQ multiplex PCR. The sample consists of 850,000 to 900,000 clones, under 20% of them appearing once. Material: naive CD4+ T cells from blood. This clonotype was sampled from a woman in her late teens or twenties in good health. J is TRBJ1-2 and V is TRBV29-1; D gene unclear. The CDR3 reads CSAGEVYGYTF. In nucleotides, the CDR3 is TGCTCCGCCGGAGAGGTTTATGGCTACACCTTC.